The 17 T cell receptor beta chains below were found in one sample sequenced in a study of technical replicates of blood from several donors. Repertoires were generated with immunoSEQ multiplex PCR, while TCRdb's copy carries only in-frame clones and drops some. The sample has tens of thousands of clones; approximately 94% are singletons. Sequencing was done on a sample of T cells isolated from PBMCs. The receptors were sampled from a human donor in good health.

CDR3 DNA sequence: TGTGCCAGCAGCGCCGAGGACAGGGGGTCGAACGAGCAGTACTTC. Protein product: CASSAEDRGSNEQYF. The chain carries TRBV9 and TRBJ2-7, with 10 bases lining up with TRBD1. The germline CDR1 and CDR2 sequences are SGDLS and YYNGEE. This CDR3 contains 15 residues. V lost 3 bases and J lost 5; bases outside the gene matches: 8.

This clone was recorded only once. The gene calls are TRBV11-3 and TRBJ1-2, with D possibly TRBD1 on 6 matching bases. Germline V gene data show CDR1 as SGHNT and CDR2 as YENEEA. V was trimmed by 5 bases and J by 8 bases, leaving 12 bases between them. CDR3 length: 12 residues. CDR3 bases: TGTGCCAGCAGCGAGGGGGTTTGGGGCTACACCTTC. This encodes CASSEGVWGYTF.

This clone was recorded a few times. The rearrangement joins TRBV21-1 to TRBJ1-2; TRBD1 reflects the table's D call only, with no check against the DNA. TRBV21-1 is a recognized pseudogene. CDR3 length equals 12 residues. The CDR3 region is CASSTAGGGYTF. CDR3 in DNA: TGTGCCAGCAGCACGGCAGGGGGAGGCTACACCTTC.

The chain has TRBV10-1 and TRBJ2-1; 13 bases line up with TRBD2. The CDR3 covers 14 residues. The V gene end was trimmed by 4 bases and the J gene end by 9 bases; junction bases not matched to a gene: 3. Germline V gene data show CDR1 as WNHNN and CDR2 as SYGVQD (reference sequence). In nucleotides, the CDR3 is TGCGCCAGCAGTGTACTAGCGGGAGGGGGTGAGCAGTTCTTC. Residues: CASSVLAGGGEQFF.

The chain employs TRBV4-2 and TRBJ2-3; 9 nucleotides align to TRBD2. Germline V gene lookup returns CDR1 LGHNA and CDR2 YNFKEQ. The V segment lost 1 base and the J segment 2 bases; nucleotides outside the gene matches: 7. This CDR3 comprises 17 residues. The DNA of the CDR3 is TGTGCCAGCAGCCAAGGAGTAGCGGGGGACCCCACAGATACGCAGTATTTT. Amino acid sequence: CASSQGVAGDPTDTQYF.

This clone was seen a few times. This chain links TRBV6-5 with TRBJ1-2; 7 bases fit TRBD1. Germline values: CDR1 MNHEY, CDR2 SVGAGI. Trimming at V came to 6 bases and at J to 6 bases, leaving 4 bases not matched to a gene. CDR3 length equals 12 residues. The CDR3 loop reads CASRTGLNGYTF. The CDR3 coding sequence is TGTGCCAGCAGGACAGGGTTGAATGGCTACACCTTC.

V gene TRBV28 combines with J gene TRBJ1-5; 11 nucleotides agree with TRBD1. Germline values: CDR1 MDHEN, CDR2 SYDVKM. The V and J ends lost 7 bases and 4 bases, in that order; junction bases with no gene match: 3. This CDR3 spans 14 amino acids. The CDR3 DNA reads as TGTGCCAGCAAAGGGACAGGGGGAAATCAGCCCCAGCATTTT. Its protein product is CASKGTGGNQPQHF.

The chain uses TRBV5-4 and TRBJ1-1, with TRBD1 as a possible D gene (6 bases). This CDR3 has 13 residues. Trimming removed 4 bases at V and 4 bases at J, with 11 bases between. The germline gives CDR1 SGHNT, CDR2 YYREEE (reference sequence). Here the CDR3 reads CASSAYRATEAFF. CDR3 in DNA: TGTGCCAGCAGCGCATACAGGGCCACTGAAGCTTTCTTT.

This chain uses TRBV30 with TRBJ2-3; TRBD1 aligns across 9 bases. V dropped 5 bases and J dropped 8; count of bases not matched to a gene: 14. Germline CDR1 GTSNPN, CDR2 SVGIG (reference sequence). The CDR3 has 15 amino acids. CDR3 in amino acids: CAWELGQGLVGTQYF. The CDR3 nucleotides are TGTGCCTGGGAGCTCGGACAGGGGCTTGTGGGTACGCAGTATTTT.

This clone was seen once. The J gene is TRBJ2-1, the V gene TRBV2; 7 bases fit TRBD2. The CDR3 spans 11 residues. From germline, CDR1 is SNHLY and CDR2 FYNNEI. V was clipped by 6 bases and J by 10 bases; unmatched bases: 3. Written as DNA, the CDR3 is TGTGCCAGCAGCGGACTAGACGAGCAGTTCTTC. This sequence encodes CASSGLDEQFF.

The chain employs TRBV28 and TRBJ2-7, with 7 bases matching TRBD2. V was pared by 8 bases and J by 7 bases, with 5 bases of the junction left unmatched. CDR1 and CDR2 from the germline V gene are MDHEN and SYDVKM. The CDR3 length is 11 residues. CDR3 sequence: CASGGAGEQYF. In DNA, the CDR3 is TGTGCCAGCGGCGGAGCGGGGGAGCAGTACTTC.

The genes are TRBV12-5 and TRBJ2-3; tentatively, D is TRBD1 (6 bases). Trimming took 2 bases from V and 0 from J, leaving 18 bases between them. The germline CDR1 and CDR2 sequences are LGHNT and FRNRAP. The CDR3 is made up of 18 amino acids. The CDR3 DNA sequence: TGTGCTAGTGGTTTGACTCCGACAGGTGCCCTTAGCACAGATACGCAGTATTTT. Protein product: CASGLTPTGALSTDTQYF.

DNA for the CDR3: TGTGCCAGCAGCCTCCCCTCGACAGGGAGTTTTAGAACAGATACGCAGTATTTT. Amino acid sequence: CASSLPSTGSFRTDTQYF. The chain combines TRBV7-9 with TRBJ2-3, with 7 positions matching TRBD1. The J segment lost 3 bases and the V segment lost 5 bases, leaving 17 bases of the junction unmatched. Germline CDR1 SEHNR, CDR2 FQNEAQ (reference sequence). The CDR3 runs to 18 residues. Complete variable domain (other parts from reference TRBV7-9 and TRBJ2-3): DTGVSQNPRHKITKRGQNVTFRCDPISEHNRLYWYRQTLGQGPEFLTYFQNEAQLEKSRLLSDRFSAERPKGSFSTLEIQRTEQGDSAMYLCASSLPSTGSFRTDTQYFGPGTRLTVL.

The chain couples TRBV5-1 to TRBJ1-2; D is unclear. This CDR3 is 14 amino acids long. Germline assignment: CDR1 SGHRS and CDR2 YFSETQ. Trimming removed 0 bases from V and 5 bases from J, with 11 bases in between. CDR3 sequence (DNA): TGCGCCAGCAGCTTGGGCAGTCATGTTTATGGCTACACCTTC. Its translation is CASSLGSHVYGYTF.

The chain carries TRBV4-2 and TRBJ1-4; D may be TRBD1 (6 bases). The CDR3 spans 13 residues. V lost 6 bases, J lost 8 bases, and 13 bases lay in between. Germline V gene sequence: CDR1 LGHNA, CDR2 YNFKEQ. As DNA, the CDR3 is TGTGCCAGCAGAGAGGGGGTTGGAGAAAAACTGTTTTTT. Its translation: CASREGVGEKLFF.

V and J are TRBV12-5 and TRBJ2-1, with D maybe TRBD2 (5 bases). Germline assignment: CDR1 LGHNT and CDR2 FRNRAP. Trimming took 7 bases from V and 3 from J, leaving 16 bases between them. The CDR3 extends over 15 amino acids. DNA of the CDR3: TGTGCTAGTGTCCTAGCAAAGACGGACTACAATGAGCAGTTCTTC. It yields the protein CASVLAKTDYNEQFF. Full variable domain (missing parts from reference TRBV12-5 and TRBJ2-1): DARVTQTPRHKVTEMGQEVTMRCQPILGHNTVFWYRQTMMQGLELLAYFRNRAPLDDSGMPKDRFSAEMPDATLATLKIQPSEPRDSAVYFCASVLAKTDYNEQFFGPGTRLTVL.

The chain employs TRBV18 and TRBJ1-2; a possible D gene is TRBD1 (5 bases). CDR3 length: 16 amino acids. Germline V gene lookup returns CDR1 KGHSH and CDR2 LQKENI. The V end was cut by 4 bases, the J end by 6 bases, with 21 bases between. The CDR3 DNA sequence: TGTGCCAGCTCACAGGGACTAAGGCAGCCTGATCATGGCTACACCTTC. Amino acids: CASSQGLRQPDHGYTF.